The 25 T cell receptor beta chains listed next were all sequenced from one sample in a study of blood T cells in healthy people across ages. The authors ran a second PCR of 7 to 11 cycles using a sample-barcoded 5' primer and a J-beta primer mix. Via MiXCR, TCRdb re-called the 5' RACE reads, giving one row per CDR3 protein. The repertoire holds 1.4 million or so distinct CDR3 sequences, with 40% to 45% as singletons. Material for sequencing was blood. Receptors originate from a woman aged 18 to 35 in good health.

This clonotype was observed many times. This chain connects TRBV5-1 to TRBJ2-3, with D unclear. The CDR3 extends over 13 amino acids. Germline CDR1 and CDR2: SGHRS and YFSETQ. Trimming took off 0 bases at V and 5 bases at J, with 7 bases between the two ends. In DNA form, the CDR3 reads TGCGCCAGCAGCTTGGTTGTTGGAGATACGCAGTATTTT. Translation gives CASSLVVGDTQYF. The full variable domain, completed using reference TRBV5-1 and TRBJ2-3, is KAGVTQTPRYLIKTRGQQVTLSCSPISGHRSVSWYQQTPGQGLQFLFEYFSETQRNKGNFPGRFSGRQFSNSRSEMNVSTLELGDSALYLCASSLVVGDTQYFGPGTRLTVL.

This clonotype occurred once. The chain uses TRBV20-1 and TRBJ1-2; 9 bases line up with TRBD1. The CDR3 sequence is 15 residues long. V was clipped by 4 bases and J by 7 bases; unmatched bases: 13. The germline V gene has CDR1 DFQATT and CDR2 SNEGSKA (reference sequence). The CDR3 bases are TGCAGTGCTAAACCGGGACAGGGATTTCTTCGTGGCTACACCTTC. This encodes CSAKPGQGFLRGYTF.

The chain has TRBV20-1 and TRBJ2-3; 7 positions agree with TRBD1. Germline CDR1 and CDR2: DFQATT and SNEGSKA (reference sequence). This CDR3 region has 17 residues. Unmatched junction bases numbered 11, after V lost 2 bases and J lost 0 bases. CDR3 in amino acids: CSARSIRTGLSTDTQYF. For the CDR3, the DNA is TGCAGTGCTAGATCCATTCGGACAGGCCTGAGCACAGATACGCAGTATTTT.

The rearrangement links TRBV7-2 to TRBJ2-2; D perhaps matches TRBD1 (6 bases). The CDR3 consists of 14 residues. From germline, CDR1 is SGHTA and CDR2 FQGNSA. V lost 2 bases, J lost 7 bases, and 11 bases lay in between. The CDR3 spells CASSLRSGVGELFF. The DNA of the CDR3 is TGTGCCAGCAGCTTACGGTCAGGGGTCGGGGAGCTGTTTTTT. Full variable domain (remainder filled in from reference TRBV7-2 and TRBJ2-2): GAGVSQSPSNKVTEKGKDVELRCDPISGHTALYWYRQSLGQGLEFLIYFQGNSAPDKSGLPSDRFSAERTGGSVSTLTIQRTQQEDSAVYLCASSLRSGVGELFFGEGSRLTVL.

This chain links TRBV6-5 with TRBJ2-3, with 8 nucleotides matching TRBD2. CDR3 size: 16 residues. Germline V CDR1 and CDR2: MNHEY, SVGAGI. After removal of 2 bases from V and 4 bases from J, the junction contained 8 bases not matched to a gene. The DNA for the CDR3 is TGTGCCAGCAGTTACGGCGGGAGGCCCTCTTCAGATACGCAGTATTTT. Protein: CASSYGGRPSSDTQYF.

Regarding this clonotype: A read error may produce the germline difference seen at one junction end. The gene calls are TRBV5-1 and TRBJ2-4, with D perhaps matching TRBD2 (6 bases). CDR1 and CDR2 from the germline V gene are SGHRS and YFSETQ. This CDR3 is built from 14 residues. The CDR3 DNA reads as TGCACCAGCAGCTTATCGGGAGATGAAAACATTCAGTACTTC. Residues: CTSSLSGDENIQYF.

This clonotype was seen more than once but under ten times. The J gene is TRBJ2-4, the V gene TRBV5-6, with a possible D match to TRBD1 (6 bases). The length of the CDR3 is 13 residues. CDR1 and CDR2 from the germline V gene are SGHDT and YYEEEE. V dropped 2 bases and J dropped 9 bases, with 12 bases sitting between them. The chain's CDR3 is CASSFLGQLIQYF. In DNA form, the CDR3 reads TGTGCCAGCAGCTTTCTCGGACAGCTCATTCAGTACTTC.

The genes are TRBV12-3 or TRBV12-4 and TRBJ1-4; 10 bases are a match to TRBD1. The CDR3 has 15 residues. Trimming cost V 5 bases and J 7 bases; bases outside gene matches: 7. The CDR3 spells CASSERTGGFEKLFF. The CDR3 DNA reads TGTGCCAGCAGTGAAAGGACAGGGGGTTTTGAAAAACTGTTTTTT.

This clonotype has more than one count but fewer than ten. The chain carries TRBV10-3 and TRBJ2-7, with D perhaps given as TRBD1 or TRBD2 (5 bases each). This CDR3 has 14 amino acids. V shed 3 bases and J shed 2 bases, with 11 bases lying between them. Germline assignment: CDR1 ENHRY and CDR2 SYGVKD. The CDR3 reads CAISEFGDPYEQYF. The CDR3, as DNA: TGTGCCATCAGTGAATTCGGGGACCCCTACGAGCAGTACTTC.

The rearrangement joins TRBV6-2 or TRBV6-3 to TRBJ1-5, with TRBD1 matching over 8 bases. V lost 2 bases to trimming and J lost 6 bases; unmatched junction nucleotides: 3. The CDR3 consists of 14 residues. The germline gives CDR1 MNHEY, CDR2 SVGEGT. The CDR3 region has the DNA TGTGCCAGCAGTTACGTAGACAGGGGTCAGCCCCAGCATTTT. Protein: CASSYVDRGQPQHF.

This clonotype was seen many times. The chain couples TRBV4-3 to TRBJ2-1; 9 nucleotides line up with TRBD1. Germline loops: CDR1 LGHNA, CDR2 YSLEER. The CDR3 loop spans 16 amino acids. V shed 0 bases and J 4 bases; nucleotides not matched to a gene: 4. The chain's CDR3 is CASSQDEGQGYNEQFF. CDR3 DNA: TGCGCCAGCAGCCAAGATGAGGGACAGGGTTACAATGAGCAGTTCTTC.

The rearrangement uses TRBV25-1 and TRBJ2-1; D possibly corresponds to TRBD2 (6 bases). This CDR3 is 14 amino acids long. CDR1 is MGHDK and CDR2 is SYGVNS in the germline V gene. Trimming cost V 3 bases and J 9 bases, with 15 bases left between them. The CDR3 coding sequence is TGTGCCAGCAGTGACCCCAGGAGGGGACCTGAGCAGTTCTTC. Residues: CASSDPRRGPEQFF. The full variable domain, completed using reference TRBV25-1 and TRBJ2-1, is EADIYQTPRYLVIGTGKKITLECSQTMGHDKMYWYQQDPGMELHLIHYSYGVNSTEKGDLSSESTVSRIRTEHFPLTLESARPSHTSQYLCASSDPRRGPEQFFGPGTRLTVL.

The table lists this clonotype with a few counts. The chain couples TRBV6-5 to TRBJ2-7, with D unresolved. V gave up 3 bases and J gave up 0 bases, with 15 bases separating them. Germline V CDR1 and CDR2: MNHEY, SVGAGI. The CDR3 runs to 16 residues. This CDR3 is CASSYSSVVPSYEQYF. CDR3 coding DNA: TGTGCCAGCAGTTATTCAAGCGTGGTCCCCTCCTACGAGCAGTACTTC.

This clonotype was seen a few times. V usage is TRBV6-5 and J usage is TRBJ1-1, with D possibly TRBD1 on 6 matching bases. The V end was cut by 5 bases, the J end by 7 bases, with 11 bases between. Germline V gives CDR1 MNHEY, CDR2 SVGAGI. This CDR3 region has 12 residues. CDR3 in DNA: TGTGCCAGCAGTACCACAGGGCTTGAAGCTTTCTTT. Its translation: CASSTTGLEAFF.

This clonotype was recorded many times. This chain links TRBV29-1 with TRBJ1-2; D is undetermined. Trimming stripped 6 bases from V and 4 bases from J, with 21 bases between. Germline V CDR1 and CDR2: SQVTM, ANQGSEA. The CDR3 covers 15 residues. The CDR3 DNA sequence: TGCAGCGTCGCTCCCGGACCCAGCAAGGGCTATGGCTACACCTTC. Protein: CSVAPGPSKGYGYTF.

The chain links TRBV29-1 to TRBJ2-3, with D possibly being TRBD1 (6 bases). CDR1 and CDR2 from the germline V gene are SQVTM and ANQGSEA. The CDR3 is made up of 13 amino acids. The ends were cut back, 5 bases at V and 2 bases at J, with 11 bases in the middle. CDR3 DNA sequence: TGCAGCGTTAGGGACATAATCACAGATACGCAGTATTTT. It translates to CSVRDIITDTQYF.

The V gene is TRBV12-3 or TRBV12-4, the J gene TRBJ2-3; 7 positions match TRBD2. V shed 0 bases and J 6 bases; nucleotides not matched to a gene: 12. This CDR3 contains 17 residues. In DNA, the CDR3 is TGTGCCAGCAGTTTAGCGGACTTTGGACTAGTGAGGGATACGCAGTATTTT. Translating it yields CASSLADFGLVRDTQYF.

This clonotype was detected a few times. This chain links TRBV5-1 with TRBJ1-2; D unresolved. The CDR3 extends over 15 amino acids. V was trimmed by 2 bases and J by 7 bases, leaving 18 bases between them. CDR1 is SGHRS, CDR2 YFSETQ, per germline. CDR3 amino acids: CASSFDTTALFGYTF. CDR3 sequence (DNA): TGCGCCAGCAGCTTTGACACCACCGCACTTTTTGGCTACACCTTC.

The chain combines TRBV12-3 or TRBV12-4 with TRBJ2-7; 7 bases are a match to TRBD2. The CDR3 runs to 14 residues. J was trimmed by 7 bases and V by 6 bases; bases with no gene match: 12. The CDR3 here is CASSKASGHNEQYF. Written as DNA, the CDR3 is TGTGCCAGCAGCAAGGCTAGCGGTCACAATGAGCAGTACTTC.

This clonotype was detected a few times. V usage is TRBV29-1 and J usage is TRBJ2-7; D possibly corresponds to TRBD2 (6 bases). CDR1 is SQVTM, CDR2 ANQGSEA, per germline. Trimming stripped 4 bases from V and 0 bases from J, with 13 bases between. The CDR3 runs 14 residues. The CDR3 bases are TGCAGCGTTGTCCTAGCGACCTTCTCCTACGAGCAGTACTTC. Its translation is CSVVLATFSYEQYF.

This clonotype has a single count. The chain joins TRBV7-6 to TRBJ2-2, with 10 bases identical to TRBD2. With 5 bases clipped from V and 6 bases from J, the junction kept 9 bases outside the gene matches. Germline V lookup: CDR1 SGHVS, CDR2 FNYEAQ. The CDR3 sequence is 16 residues long. CDR3 sequence: CASSITSGEVSGELFF. CDR3 coding DNA: TGTGCCAGCAGCATAACTAGCGGGGAAGTCTCCGGGGAGCTGTTTTTT.

The chain couples TRBV7-6 to TRBJ2-5; maybe TRBD2 (5 bases). Deletions cut 4 bases from V and 2 bases from J, with 14 bases between. The germline V gene has CDR1 SGHVS and CDR2 FNYEAQ. There are 15 residues in the CDR3. The CDR3 loop reads CASSSLRGNQETQYF. In DNA, the CDR3 is TGTGCCAGCAGCTCCCTGAGAGGGAATCAAGAGACCCAGTACTTC.

The rearrangement joins TRBV20-1 to TRBJ2-7; 8 bases align to TRBD1. The CDR3 loop spans 13 amino acids. V was pared by 1 base and J by 5 bases, with 4 bases of the junction left unmatched. Germline-derived CDR1 and CDR2 are DFQATT and SNEGSKA (reference sequence). The CDR3 is CSARGQGWDEQYF. CDR3 nucleotide sequence: TGCAGTGCTAGAGGACAGGGGTGGGACGAGCAGTACTTC.

There are many counts of this clonotype. V gene TRBV29-1 combines with J gene TRBJ1-1; D is undetermined. The V gene lost 3 bases and the J gene lost 0 bases, with 11 bases spanning the gap. Germline CDR1 and CDR2: SQVTM and ANQGSEA. The CDR3 has 14 residues. Here the CDR3 reads CSVDGGPLNTEAFF. The CDR3, as DNA: TGCAGCGTTGACGGAGGACCCCTGAACACTGAAGCTTTCTTT. The variable domain in full, with the rest retrieved from reference TRBV29-1 and TRBJ1-1, is SAVISQKPSRDICQRGTSLTIQCQVDSQVTMMFWYRQQPGQSLTLIATANQGSEATYESGFVIDKFPISRPNLTFSTLTVSNMSPEDSSIYLCSVDGGPLNTEAFFGQGTRLTVV.

This clonotype has just one count. The chain employs TRBV7-2 and TRBJ1-6; 9 bases map to TRBD1. The CDR3 has 15 residues. Unmatched junction bases numbered 7, after V lost 4 bases and J lost 9 bases. From germline, CDR1 is SGHTA and CDR2 FQGNSA. Here the CDR3 reads CASSSQGDRVSPLHF. In DNA form, the CDR3 reads TGTGCCAGCAGCTCCCAGGGGGACAGGGTTTCACCCCTCCACTTT.